This T cell receptor beta chain was obtained from a study of T cells after yellow fever vaccination. As for the study in general: Sorting of the EM, EMRA, CM and Tscm memory subsets was carried out using CD3, CD45RA, CCR7 and CD95. Fractions containing few cells were prepared with SMART-Seq v4 Ultra Low Input. Study-wide results and limits: The CD4 and CD8 compartments had a small share of their clonotypes in common.

A 5'RACE template-switching step, the method used to make TCR cDNA, added a universal primer site and UMIs. TCRdb recomputed calls from the 5' RACE reads with MiXCR, one row per CDR3 protein. The sample holds 45,000 to 60,000 distinct CDR3 sequences, approximately 6% seen once. This clonotype was seen many times. This CDR3 comprises 14 residues. Germline trimming cut 3 bases from V and 9 bases from J; bases unmatched to any gene: 6. Germline CDR1 reads DFQATT; CDR2 reads SNEGSKA (reference sequence). The TCR originated in a man between 18 and 29 years old who received the YFV17D yellow fever vaccine. The sample in question was PBMCs, either bulk or a sorted T-cell subset (CD4+, CD8+, memory, or dextramer-sorted; not recorded which), obtained on the day of the yellow fever booster vaccination. The rearrangement links TRBV20-1 to TRBJ2-1, with 12 nucleotides matching TRBD2. The CDR3 coding sequence is TGCAGTGCTAGGGCTAGCGGGGGGGCGGCTGAGCAGTTCTTC. Protein product: CSARASGGAAEQFF.